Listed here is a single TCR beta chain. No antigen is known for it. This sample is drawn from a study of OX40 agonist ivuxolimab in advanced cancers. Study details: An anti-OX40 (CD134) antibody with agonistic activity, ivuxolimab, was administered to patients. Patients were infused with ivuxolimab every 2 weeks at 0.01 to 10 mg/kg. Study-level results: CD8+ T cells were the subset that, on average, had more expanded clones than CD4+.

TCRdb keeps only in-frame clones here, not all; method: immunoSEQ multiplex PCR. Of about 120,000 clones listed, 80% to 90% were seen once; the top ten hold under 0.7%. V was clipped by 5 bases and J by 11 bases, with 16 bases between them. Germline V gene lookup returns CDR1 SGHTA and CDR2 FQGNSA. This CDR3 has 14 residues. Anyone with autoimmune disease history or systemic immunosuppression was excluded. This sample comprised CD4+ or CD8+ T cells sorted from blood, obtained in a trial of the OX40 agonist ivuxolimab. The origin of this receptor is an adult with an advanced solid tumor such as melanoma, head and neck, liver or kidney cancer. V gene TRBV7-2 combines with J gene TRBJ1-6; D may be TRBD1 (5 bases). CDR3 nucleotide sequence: TGTGCCAGCAGCACGACAGTACGGATTCCACCCCTCCACTTT. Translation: CASSTTVRIPPLHF.